Listed below are T cell receptor beta chains from one sample, sequenced in a study of tumor and adjacent non-tumor tissue in lung cancer. TCRdb independently ran MiXCR on the multiplex PCR reads; one entry per CDR3 protein. The sample has roughly 76,000 distinct CDR3 sequences, around 70% seen once; the top ten hold around an eighth. The sequenced sample was lung tumor tissue. Every receptor here comes from a woman in her sixties or seventies with non-small cell lung cancer. CDR3s include the opening cysteine and the closing phenylalanine or tryptophan. The order of the fields is CDR3 DNA, CDR3 protein, D gene, J gene, clone size, V gene. D genes are given only for firm matches. Part of the rows lack a size; the others show once, few, many or a class for expanded clones.

CDR3 DNA: TGCAGTGCTAGAGTGGACAGTATTAACTATGGCTACACCTTC
CDR3 protein: CSARVDSINYGYTF
D gene: -
J gene: TRBJ1-2
clone size: -
V gene: TRBV20-1

CDR3 DNA: TGTGCCAGCAGTGAAGTTGTCGGGGGCAATGAGCAGTTCTTC
CDR3 protein: CASSEVVGGNEQFF
D gene: -
J gene: TRBJ2-1
clone size: few
V gene: TRBV6-1

CDR3 DNA: TGTGCCTGCAGCCAAGGGATAGACCCGGGACTAGCGGGAGTCTACGAGCAGTACTTC
CDR3 protein: CACSQGIDPGLAGVYEQYF
D gene: TRBD2
J gene: TRBJ2-7
clone size: -
V gene: TRBV4-1

CDR3 DNA: TGCGCCAGCAGCTTGGGCGGGGACCATGAAAAACTGTTTTTT
CDR3 protein: CASSLGGDHEKLFF
D gene: -
J gene: TRBJ1-4
clone size: -
V gene: TRBV5-1

CDR3 DNA: TGTGCCAGCTGTTCCCCCTTAGCGGGAGGTTCCTACAATGAGCAGTTCTTC
CDR3 protein: CASCSPLAGGSYNEQFF
D gene: TRBD2
J gene: TRBJ2-1
clone size: -
V gene: TRBV11-1

CDR3 DNA: TGTGTCGGTCACCCCGGGACAGGGGTGGAGACCCAGTATTTC
CDR3 protein: CVGHPGTGVETQYF
D gene: TRBD1
J gene: TRBJ2-5
clone size: -
V gene: TRBV6-1

CDR3 DNA: TGCAGTGCTAGGCAAGATAGGGACAGAGGGATCACAGATGCCCAGTATTTT
CDR3 protein: CSARQDRDRGITDAQYF
D gene: TRBD1
J gene: TRBJ2-3
clone size: -
V gene: TRBV20-1

CDR3 DNA: TGTGCCAGCAGGATCCGGGGACTAGCGCCGGCCGGCTCCTACAATGAGCAATTATTC
CDR3 protein: CASRIRGLAPAGSYNEQLF
D gene: TRBD2
J gene: TRBJ2-1
clone size: -
V gene: TRBV6-1

CDR3 DNA: TGTGTCAGCAGCCCGCAGTCCGGGAAGCTGTTTTTT
CDR3 protein: CVSSPQSGKLFF
D gene: -
J gene: TRBJ2-2
clone size: once
V gene: TRBV13

CDR3 DNA: TGTGCTAGCAGCCATGATTGTGCCACGAACACCGGGGAGTTGTTTTTT
CDR3 protein: CASSHDCATNTGELFF
D gene: -
J gene: TRBJ2-2
clone size: once
V gene: TRBV4-2

CDR3 DNA: TGCGCCAGCAGTGACCAGGTGTCGGGGGTCACTGAAGCTTTCTTT
CDR3 protein: CASSDQVSGVTEAFF
D gene: -
J gene: TRBJ1-1
clone size: many
V gene: TRBV10-1

CDR3 DNA: TGCAGTGCTAGAAGCCCTAGCGGGAGTGGGGATACACAGTATTTT
CDR3 protein: CSARSPSGSGDTQYF
D gene: TRBD2
J gene: TRBJ2-3
clone size: -
V gene: TRBV20-1

CDR3 DNA: TGTGCCGGCAGTTCAGGAAGGGGCGTTTTTGGCTACACCTTT
CDR3 protein: CAGSSGRGVFGYTF
D gene: -
J gene: TRBJ1-2
clone size: -
V gene: TRBV6-5

CDR3 DNA: TGCAGCGCTGCGGGGGGTACCTACGAGCAGTACTTC
CDR3 protein: CSAAGGTYEQYF
D gene: TRBD2
J gene: TRBJ2-7
clone size: -
V gene: TRBV20-1

CDR3 DNA: TGTGCCAGCAGCTCTCTCGGGACCCAGTACTTC
CDR3 protein: CASSSLGTQYF
D gene: -
J gene: TRBJ2-5
clone size: many
V gene: TRBV6-5

CDR3 DNA: TGTGCCAGCAGTCCCCGCGGGACTAGCAATTACGAGCAGTACTTC
CDR3 protein: CASSPRGTSNYEQYF
D gene: TRBD2
J gene: TRBJ2-7
clone size: many
V gene: TRBV6-2/TRBV6-3

CDR3 DNA: TGTGCCACCAGTGATCCCCAGACAGGGGTTCTGGAAGACTATGGCTACACCTTC
CDR3 protein: CATSDPQTGVLEDYGYTF
D gene: TRBD1
J gene: TRBJ1-2
clone size: few
V gene: TRBV24-1

CDR3 DNA: TGCAGCGTCACTGATGGGGACGATGAGCAGTTCTTC
CDR3 protein: CSVTDGDDEQFF
D gene: -
J gene: TRBJ2-1
clone size: -
V gene: TRBV29-1

CDR3 DNA: TGCGCCAGCAGCCAAGCGTTAGGTTACTACAATGAGCAGTTCTTC
CDR3 protein: CASSQALGYYNEQFF
D gene: -
J gene: TRBJ2-1
clone size: -
V gene: TRBV4-1

CDR3 DNA: TGCAGTGCTGTTTCACCACCCGGACTAGCGGAGACTGGGGAGGAGCAGTGCTTC
CDR3 protein: CSAVSPPGLAETGEEQCF
D gene: TRBD2
J gene: TRBJ2-7
clone size: -
V gene: TRBV20-1

CDR3 DNA: TGCAGCGCGGACATAGCGGGAGCGGGGGACACCGAGGAGCTGTTTTTC
CDR3 protein: CSADIAGAGDTEELFF
D gene: TRBD2
J gene: TRBJ2-2
clone size: few
V gene: TRBV29-1

CDR3 DNA: TGCGCCAGCAGCCAAGGACGGGGGATTAATGAAAAACTGTTTTTT
CDR3 protein: CASSQGRGINEKLFF
D gene: -
J gene: TRBJ1-4
clone size: many
V gene: TRBV4-1

CDR3 DNA: TGCGTCAGCACCAAGGGACAGGGGGATGCTGGGGTCAACGTCCTGACTTTC
CDR3 protein: CVSTKGQGDAGVNVLTF
D gene: TRBD1
J gene: TRBJ2-6
clone size: -
V gene: TRBV6-1

CDR3 DNA: TGTGCCAGTAGCCCGCGAGAGGACCGCTATGAGCAGTTCTTC
CDR3 protein: CASSPREDRYEQFF
D gene: -
J gene: TRBJ2-1
clone size: -
V gene: TRBV11-1

CDR3 DNA: TGTGCCACCAGTCATTCGGGAGTTGGCTATGACTACATCTTC
CDR3 protein: CATSHSGVGYDYIF
D gene: -
J gene: TRBJ1-2
clone size: -
V gene: TRBV11-1

CDR3 DNA: TGCGCCAGCAGCCAAGCTCGCAGCTATGGCTACTCCTTC
CDR3 protein: CASSQARSYGYSF
D gene: -
J gene: TRBJ1-2
clone size: -
V gene: TRBV14

CDR3 DNA: TGTGCCAGCAAGCCGGGACCGAACGACTATGGCTACACCTTC
CDR3 protein: CASKPGPNDYGYTF
D gene: -
J gene: TRBJ1-2
clone size: few
V gene: TRBV28

CDR3 DNA: TGCGCCAGCAGTCGGGACAGGGACAACAAGCAGTACTTC
CDR3 protein: CASSRDRDNKQYF
D gene: TRBD1
J gene: TRBJ2-7
clone size: -
V gene: TRBV10-1

CDR3 DNA: TGCAGCGTTGAAAGGTGGGACTACAATGAGCAGTTTTTC
CDR3 protein: CSVERWDYNEQFF
D gene: TRBD2
J gene: TRBJ2-1
clone size: -
V gene: TRBV29-1

CDR3 DNA: TGTGCCAGCAGTACATGGACGGGGGGCGGCAATTACGAGCAGTACTTC
CDR3 protein: CASSTWTGGGNYEQYF
D gene: -
J gene: TRBJ2-7
clone size: -
V gene: TRBV6-5

CDR3 DNA: TGTGCCAGCAGTAGGGGAGTCCTTGGAGACACCATATATTTT
CDR3 protein: CASSRGVLGDTIYF
D gene: -
J gene: TRBJ1-3
clone size: -
V gene: TRBV6-2/TRBV6-3

CDR3 DNA: TGTGCCAGCAGCTTAGGGAAAGTAGATACGCAGTATTTT
CDR3 protein: CASSLGKVDTQYF
D gene: -
J gene: TRBJ2-3
clone size: -
V gene: TRBV7-8